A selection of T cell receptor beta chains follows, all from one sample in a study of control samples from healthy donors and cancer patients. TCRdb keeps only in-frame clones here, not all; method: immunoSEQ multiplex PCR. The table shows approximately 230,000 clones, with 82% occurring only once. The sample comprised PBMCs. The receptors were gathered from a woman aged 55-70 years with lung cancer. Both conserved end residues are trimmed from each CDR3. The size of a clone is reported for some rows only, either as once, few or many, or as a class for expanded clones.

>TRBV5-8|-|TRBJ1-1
ASSLGRSGAITEAF
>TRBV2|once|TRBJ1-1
ASSDYTTEAF
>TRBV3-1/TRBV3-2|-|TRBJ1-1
ASSQAGGDTEAF
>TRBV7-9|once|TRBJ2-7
ASSLTLDAQY
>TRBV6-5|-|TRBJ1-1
ASSLGTPTEAF
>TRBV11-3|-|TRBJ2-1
ASRGLAGTQQF
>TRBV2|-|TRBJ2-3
ASSATSTDTQY
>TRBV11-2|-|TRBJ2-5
ASSLDHTETQY
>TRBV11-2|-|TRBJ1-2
ASSRHRDGYT
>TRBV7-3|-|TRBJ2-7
ASSPGLAGVGEQY
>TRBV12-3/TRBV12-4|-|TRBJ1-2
ASWGTGGGYT
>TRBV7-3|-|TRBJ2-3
ASSLTSSGGTDTQY
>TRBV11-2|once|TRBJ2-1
ASSLDLVAGGVEQF
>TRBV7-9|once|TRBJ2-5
ASRATGGENQY
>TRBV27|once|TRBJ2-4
ASSLWGAKNIQY
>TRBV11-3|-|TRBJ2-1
ASSLAGREQF
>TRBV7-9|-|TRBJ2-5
ASSLAGGGTQY
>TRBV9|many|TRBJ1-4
ASSPGLRKLF
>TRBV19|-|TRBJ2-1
ASMDSYNEQF
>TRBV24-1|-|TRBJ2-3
ATSDPPGGGGSDTQY
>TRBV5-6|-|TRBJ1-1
ASSLETGVTAEAF
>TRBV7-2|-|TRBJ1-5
ASTDNRDQPQH
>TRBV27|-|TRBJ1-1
ASSPNRGQTLNTEAF
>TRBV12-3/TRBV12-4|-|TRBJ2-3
ASSGLAPAQY
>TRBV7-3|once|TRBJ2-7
ASSLMGGEQY
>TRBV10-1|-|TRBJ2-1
ASSDLAGTSYNEQF
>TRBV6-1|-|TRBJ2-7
ASSESWYEQY
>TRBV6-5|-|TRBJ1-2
ASSPGQGFLT
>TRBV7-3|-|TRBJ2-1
ASSLVSGGAGGPGEQF
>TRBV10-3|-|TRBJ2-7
AITDVSYEQY
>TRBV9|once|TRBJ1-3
ASSVWDRPSGNTIY
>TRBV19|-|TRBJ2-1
ASSLRISGGRNEQF
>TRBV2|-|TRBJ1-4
ASSEARGRGTKLF
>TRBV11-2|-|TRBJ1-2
ASSFTGAQNYGYT
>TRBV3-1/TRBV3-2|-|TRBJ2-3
ASSQGGSGTDTQY
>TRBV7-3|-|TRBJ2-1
ASSPGGGGSYNEQF
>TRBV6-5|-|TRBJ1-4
ASSPSGEKLF
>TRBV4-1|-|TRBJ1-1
ASSPLGRATTEAF
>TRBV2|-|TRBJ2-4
ASTLDETAKNIQY
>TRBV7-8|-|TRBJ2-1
ASSLESQGGQF
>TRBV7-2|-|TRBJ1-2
ASSLSRQGVYGYT
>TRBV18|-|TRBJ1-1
ASSPQEGNTEAF
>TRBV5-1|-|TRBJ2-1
ASSLAYRLVGTYNEQF
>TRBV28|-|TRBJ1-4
ASSFRDEKLF
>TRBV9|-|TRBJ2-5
ASSVAGAGAQY
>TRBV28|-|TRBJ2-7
ASSSGNHEQY
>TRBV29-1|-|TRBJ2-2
SVSTGAGELF
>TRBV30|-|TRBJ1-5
AWSGVLGPQH
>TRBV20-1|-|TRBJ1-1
SPSDGTEAF
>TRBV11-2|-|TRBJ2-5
ASSLGGAVGETQY
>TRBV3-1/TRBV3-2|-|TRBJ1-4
ASSQSIATNENLF
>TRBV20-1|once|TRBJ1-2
TDRGNYGYT
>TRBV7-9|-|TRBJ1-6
ASSTPGQGPGSPLH
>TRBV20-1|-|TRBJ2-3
SAKQTDTQY
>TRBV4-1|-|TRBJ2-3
ASSQPRLAKPDTQY
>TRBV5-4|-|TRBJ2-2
ASSSRREDTGELF
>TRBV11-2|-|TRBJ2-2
ASSLERGTGELF
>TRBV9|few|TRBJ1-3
ASTPGGAPGNTIY
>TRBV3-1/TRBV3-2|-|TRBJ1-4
ASSRGTGTTNEKLF
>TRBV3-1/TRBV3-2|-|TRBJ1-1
ASSLRGTENTEAF